A selection of T cell receptor beta chains follows, all from one sample in a study of vaccination effects on CD4 cells after COVID-19. What these receptors recognize is not known. The method was immunoSEQ multiplex PCR; TCRdb's version includes in-frame clones alone and lacks a portion of them. In the table there are tens of thousands of clones, 70% to 80% of which are singletons. The material sequenced was CD4+ T cells from PBMCs cultured with HCoV-NL63 spike peptides, taken before COVID-19 vaccination. The receptor set was obtained from a human donor who had a prior SARS-CoV-2 infection. CDR3s leave out the opening cysteine and the closing phenylalanine or tryptophan.

>TRBJ2-3|TRBV5-5
ASSGAGVLTDTQY
>TRBJ2-5|TRBV5-1
ASSLKGGLGETQY
>TRBJ2-1|TRBV11-3
ASSLVAGNEQF
>TRBJ1-2|TRBV7-9
ASSQGANYGYT
>TRBJ1-1|TRBV5-1
ASKTDRGNTEAF
>TRBJ2-5|TRBV6-6
ASSYTVQETQY
>TRBJ1-6|TRBV6-5
ASSRTGINSPLH
>TRBJ2-2|TRBV7-9
ASSLALRTGELF
>TRBJ1-6|TRBV3-1/TRBV3-2
ASSQKTATLH
>TRBJ2-7|TRBV9
ASSTGVYTYEQY
>TRBJ2-1|TRBV7-6
ASSSASPSSYNEQF
>TRBJ2-1|TRBV6-4
ASSEGGEFPEQF
>TRBJ1-2|TRBV28
ASSSVDSNGYT
>TRBJ2-6|TRBV10-3
AISENSGANVLT
>TRBJ2-7|TRBV7-2
ASSLDGTGFYEQY
>TRBJ2-1|TRBV7-8
ASSLIRPARGSIGPSSWEQF
>TRBJ2-5|TRBV7-3
ASSRDRLETQY
>TRBJ2-7|TRBV19
ASPPMDYEQY
>TRBJ2-7|TRBV3-1/TRBV3-2
ASSQAVSSYEQY
>TRBJ2-7|TRBV6-5
ASSYSPQGGYEQY